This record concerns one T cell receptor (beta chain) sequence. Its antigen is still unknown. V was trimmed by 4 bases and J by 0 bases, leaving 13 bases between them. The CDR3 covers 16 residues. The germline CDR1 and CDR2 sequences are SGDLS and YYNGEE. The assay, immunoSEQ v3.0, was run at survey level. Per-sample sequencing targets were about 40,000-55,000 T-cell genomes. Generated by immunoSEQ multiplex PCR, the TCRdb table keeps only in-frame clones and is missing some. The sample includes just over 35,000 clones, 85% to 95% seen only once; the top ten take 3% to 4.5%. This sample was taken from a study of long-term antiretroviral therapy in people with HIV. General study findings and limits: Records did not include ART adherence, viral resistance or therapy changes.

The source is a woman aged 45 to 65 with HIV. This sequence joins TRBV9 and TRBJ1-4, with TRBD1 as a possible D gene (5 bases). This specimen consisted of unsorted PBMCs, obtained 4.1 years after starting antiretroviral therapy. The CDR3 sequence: CASSPGGTATNEKLFF. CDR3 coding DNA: TGTGCCAGCAGCCCCGGGGGGACGGCAACTAATGAAAAACTGTTTTTT.